This TCR beta chain was identified during a study of blood T cell repertoires in COVID-19. Across the study: Italy, Spain and the United States were the sources of the convalescent and acute COVID-19 samples. PBMCs, B-cell-depleted T cells, or T cells were the source of the cDNA or gDNA that made up the material.

Seattle cases were enrolled at active infection and followed longitudinally. As handled by the study authors: Quantification of nucleated cells was approximated via reference gene primer amplification. This table comes from immunoSEQ multiplex PCR, and its TCRdb copy is limited to in-frame clones, with some not included. V, J and clone size were drawn from that table, and D and trimming were deduced from the DNA. The data show roughly 350,000 clones, around 87% seen once. The receptor was isolated from a woman under 40 with COVID-19, enrolled during active disease. The sample was peripheral blood.

In nucleotides, the CDR3 is TGCGCCAGCAGCTTTGTAGGGGGACCGCCCGAGCAGTACTTC. Residues: CASSFVGGPPEQYF. The chain uses TRBV5-1 and TRBJ2-7, with a weak D call TRBD1 (6 bases). Between the trimmed V and J ends, which lost 2 bases and 6 bases, there was a span of 15 bases. The CDR3 is made up of 14 amino acids. Germline loops: CDR1 SGHRS, CDR2 YFSETQ.